The clone carrying this T cell receptor (beta chain) turned up a few times. Antigen: not known. This entry belongs to a study of tumor-infiltrating lymphocytes in localized non-small cell lung cancer. Study-wide findings and caveats: TCRbeta sequencing showed higher T cell infiltration in tumors than uninvolved lung.

Germline loops: CDR1 MNHEY, CDR2 SMNVEV (reference sequence). This CDR3 is 13 amino acids long. V shed 5 bases and J shed 7 bases, with 12 bases lying between them. The protocol was immunoSEQ multiplex PCR, while the TCRdb copy is restricted to in-frame clones and leaves out a portion. The sample lists tens of thousands of clones, 60% to 75% occurring once. This chain uses TRBV27 with TRBJ1-5; no definite D call. The sequence derives from a human donor with non-small cell lung cancer. The sample was lung tumor tissue. The CDR3 reads CASSIRRGQPQHF. Written as DNA, the CDR3 is TGTGCCAGCAGTATAAGACGCGGGCAGCCCCAGCATTTT.